The present entry profiles one T cell receptor (beta chain) with its context. 5' RACE with UMI labels generated the TRB cDNA libraries. TCRdb reprocessed the 5' RACE reads, keeping one entry per CDR3 protein, no DNA. This sample's table reports 100,000 to 150,000 distinct CDR3 sequences. Looked up from germline, CDR1 is MRHNA and CDR2 is SNTAGT. The CDR3 sequence is 15 residues long. These data originate in a study of CXCR3-negative and CXCR3-positive naive CD8 T cells. The source material was naive CXCR3- CD8+ T cells from blood. Specified subset: CD45RO-CCR7+CD27+CD95- naive CD8+ T cells lacking CXCR3 (TNR3-). The V gene is TRBV6-4, the J gene TRBJ2-3; TCRdb gives TRBD2 as the D gene, but with no DNA this cannot be confirmed. This TCR came from a human donor in good health. Some clones in this sample may be carry-over from other donors' samples. CDR3 region: CASSLSGISTDTQYF.